A selection of T cell receptor beta chains follows, all from one sample in a study of CD8+CD57+ T cells in acquired aplastic anemia. TCRdb redid the calling of the reads with MiXCR, one entry per CDR3 protein. Of tens of thousands of distinct CDR3 sequences in the sample, under 80% were seen once. The sequenced sample consisted of sorted CD4+, CD8+, or CD8+CD57+ T cells (not recorded which) from PBMCs. These receptors were collected from a human donor with aplastic anemia. Each CDR3 is given with its conserved first and last residue. A D gene is named only where the DNA matches it firmly. A row's size may be missing; if present it is once, few, many or a size class.

abundance,j_gene,v_gene,d_gene,CDR3aa,CDR3nt
many,TRBJ2-1,TRBV12-3/TRBV12-4,TRBD2,CASSIPGTSGRQTSYNEQFF,TGTGCCAGCAGTATTCCCGGGACTAGCGGTCGACAGACTTCCTACAATGAGCAGTTCTTC
NA,TRBJ2-5,TRBV13,NA,CASTESSETQYF,TGTGCCAGCACGGAGTCCTCGGAGACCCAGTACTTC
NA,TRBJ2-5,TRBV20-1,TRBD1,CSAPDRPYQETQYF,TGCAGTGCTCCGGACAGGCCTTACCAAGAGACCCAGTACTTC
NA,TRBJ2-7,TRBV25-1,NA,CATSDPGSPYEQYF,TGTGCCACCAGTGACCCTGGGTCTCCCTACGAGCAGTACTTC
many,TRBJ1-2,TRBV11-1,TRBD1,CASSLPRGSVQGAGGYTF,TGTGCCAGCAGCTTACCACGCGGAAGCGTACAGGGGGCGGGGGGCTACACCTTC
NA,TRBJ2-7,TRBV7-3,TRBD1,CASSIAGGMVYEQYF,TGTGCCAGCAGCATAGCAGGGGGCATGGTCTACGAGCAGTACTTC
NA,TRBJ1-1,TRBV27,NA,CASTLSQGNTEAFF,TGTGCCAGCACTCTTTCGCAAGGGAACACTGAAGCTTTCTTT
medium-sized,TRBJ1-2,TRBV24-1,NA,CATSDPGHYYGYTF,TGTGCCACCAGTGATCCGGGACATTACTATGGCTACACCTTC
few,TRBJ2-3,TRBV24-1,TRBD1,CATSDRTGSLYF,TGTGCCACCAGTGACAGGACAGGGTCGTTGTATTTT
NA,TRBJ2-3,TRBV11-2,NA,CASSRSAGRADTQYF,TGTGCCAGCAGCCGATCCGCAGGGCGCGCAGATACGCAGTATTTT
NA,TRBJ2-5,TRBV2,NA,CASTGAGETQYF,TGTGCCAGCACGGGAGCGGGAGAGACCCAGTACTTC
NA,TRBJ2-1,TRBV2,NA,CASSGNNEQFF,TGTGCCAGCAGTGGGAACAATGAGCAGTTCTTC
many,TRBJ2-1,TRBV7-3,TRBD2,CASSARLAGRGEQFF,TGTGCCAGCAGCGCCCGACTAGCGGGGAGAGGTGAGCAGTTCTTC
NA,TRBJ2-3,TRBV2,NA,CASSAMQGYTDTQYF,TGTGCCAGCAGTGCTATGCAGGGGTACACAGATACGCAGTATTTT
NA,TRBJ2-7,TRBV10-3,NA,CAISEPSDSYEQYF,TGTGCCATCAGTGAGCCATCCGACAGCTACGAGCAGTACTTC
once,TRBJ2-7,TRBV29-1,TRBD1,CSGTGTGLEQYF,TGCAGCGGAACCGGGACAGGGCTCGAGCAGTACTTC
many,TRBJ2-2,TRBV12-3/TRBV12-4,NA,CASSLARGEGTGELFF,TGTGCCAGCAGTTTAGCGCGAGGGGAAGGGACCGGGGAGCTGTTTTTT
NA,TRBJ1-6,TRBV2,NA,CASTGRPYNSPLHF,TGTGCCAGCACTGGCAGACCTTATAATTCACCCCTCCACTTT
NA,TRBJ1-6,TRBV20-1,TRBD1,CSATWTGTDSPLHF,TGCAGTGCTACTTGGACAGGGACGGATTCACCCCTCCACTTT
once,TRBJ1-3,TRBV5-1,TRBD1,CASSPGTAGNTIYF,TGCGCCAGCAGCCCCGGGACAGCTGGAAACACCATATATTTT
many,TRBJ2-7,TRBV7-9,NA,CASSSHDREVPYEQYF,TGTGCCAGCAGCTCTCATGACAGGGAGGTCCCCTACGAGCAGTACTTC
NA,TRBJ1-2,TRBV15,NA,CATSITGPVYGYTF,TGTGCCACCAGCATAACGGGGCCTGTCTATGGCTACACCTTC
NA,TRBJ2-3,TRBV7-1,TRBD2,CASSSVIFRGGYSSTDTQYF,TGTGCCAGCAGCTCAGTCATATTTCGCGGGGGGTACTCTAGCACAGATACGCAGTATTTT
NA,TRBJ2-7,TRBV20-1,NA,CSAILVPEQYF,TGCAGTGCTATCCTAGTTCCCGAGCAGTACTTC
many,TRBJ1-3,TRBV4-1,TRBD1,CVSSQGTVGSGNTIYF,TGCGTCAGCAGCCAAGGGACAGTCGGCTCTGGAAACACCATATATTTT
many,TRBJ1-2,TRBV7-9,NA,CASSLAPSRGYTF,TGTGCCAGCAGCTTAGCTCCCAGTCGGGGCTACACCTTC
NA,TRBJ2-7,TRBV12-3/TRBV12-4,NA,CASSLLPPCSYEQYF,TGTGCCAGCAGTTTACTACCTCCGTGCTCCTACGAGCAGTACTTC
many,TRBJ2-2,TRBV5-6,NA,CASSLAQGWTGELFF,TGTGCCAGCAGCTTGGCACAGGGTTGGACCGGGGAGCTGTTTTTT
once,TRBJ1-1,TRBV5-1,NA,CASRGSLSNTEAFF,TGCGCCAGCAGAGGAAGCCTGTCGAACACTGAAGCTTTCTTT
many,TRBJ1-2,TRBV28,TRBD1,CASRQDRAGGYTF,TGTGCCAGCAGACAAGACAGGGCGGGAGGCTACACCTTC
once,TRBJ1-5,TRBV19,NA,CASSMGAEGTAQHF,TGTGCCAGTAGTATGGGTGCTGAGGGCACAGCCCAGCATTTT
many,TRBJ1-5,TRBV11-2,NA,CASSLVGLRSWFNQPQHF,TGTGCCAGCAGCTTAGTCGGCCTCCGGTCCTGGTTCAATCAGCCCCAGCATTTT
few,TRBJ2-3,TRBV15,NA,CATSREGQGSTDTQYF,TGTGCCACCAGCCGAGAGGGGCAGGGGAGCACAGATACGCAGTATTTT
NA,TRBJ1-2,TRBV11-1,TRBD1,CASSPVGDRGIGYGYTF,TGTGCCAGCAGCCCCGTGGGGGACAGGGGAATTGGCTATGGCTACACCTTC
NA,TRBJ1-4,TRBV19,NA,CASSLTGVEKLFF,TGTGCCAGTAGCCTGACCGGGGTTGAAAAACTGTTTTTT
NA,TRBJ2-7,TRBV11-2,NA,CANSLNSGAIVYEQYF,TGTGCCAACAGCTTAAATTCGGGGGCTATTGTTTACGAGCAGTACTTC
many,TRBJ2-5,TRBV11-2,TRBD2,CASSLTSGYQETQYF,TGTGCCAGCAGCTTAACTAGCGGGTACCAAGAGACCCAGTACTTC
many,TRBJ2-1,TRBV6-4,NA,CASSDETGSGEQFF,TGTGCCAGCAGTGACGAAACAGGATCGGGTGAGCAGTTCTTC
NA,TRBJ1-6,TRBV20-1,NA,CRNVNNNSPLHF,TGCAGGAATGTGAATAATAATTCACCCCTCCACTTT
many,TRBJ2-2,TRBV11-2,NA,CASSSHPTNTGELFF,TGTGCCAGCAGCTCACACCCGACGAACACCGGGGAGCTGTTTTTT
NA,TRBJ2-7,TRBV20-1,TRBD1,CSASKGASYEQYF,TGCAGTGCTAGTAAGGGGGCCTCCTACGAGCAGTACTTC
NA,TRBJ1-4,TRBV2,NA,CATTRGGLEKLFF,TGTGCCACCACTCGCGGGGGGCTTGAAAAACTGTTTTTT
NA,TRBJ1-5,TRBV24-1,TRBD1,CATSGTGGPYSNQPQHF,TGTGCCACCAGTGGGACAGGGGGCCCCTATAGCAATCAGCCCCAGCATTTT
NA,TRBJ2-7,TRBV15,TRBD2,CATSRIAGGPHEQYF,TGTGCCACCAGCAGAATAGCGGGGGGGCCCCACGAGCAGTACTTC
NA,TRBJ2-1,TRBV29-1,TRBD2,CSVEEGLAYNEQFF,TGCAGCGTTGAGGAGGGACTAGCCTACAATGAGCAGTTCTTC
once,TRBJ2-1,TRBV10-1,TRBD2,CASSPTSGGANEQFF,TGCGCCAGCAGTCCGACTAGCGGGGGGGCGAATGAGCAGTTCTTC
once,TRBJ1-1,TRBV2,NA,CASSDGVRGTEAFF,TGTGCCAGCAGTGACGGGGTGCGGGGCACTGAAGCTTTCTTT
NA,TRBJ2-7,TRBV24-1,NA,CATSDTYEQYF,TGTGCCACCAGTGACACCTACGAGCAGTACTTC
NA,TRBJ2-1,TRBV4-2,TRBD2,CASSLERRENYNEQFF,TGTGCCAGCAGCCTCGAACGGCGGGAGAACTACAATGAGCAGTTCTTC
once,TRBJ1-2,TRBV9,TRBD1,CASSVDRGYGYTF,TGTGCCAGCAGCGTAGACAGGGGCTATGGCTACACCTTC
NA,TRBJ2-7,TRBV2,TRBD2,CASTPGGVYGQYF,TGTGCCAGCACCCCGGGGGGGGTCTACGGGCAGTACTTC
many,TRBJ1-6,TRBV3-1,NA,CASSQVPTSYNSPLHF,TGTGCCAGCAGCCAAGTACCGACCTCCTATAATTCACCCCTCCACTTT
NA,TRBJ2-2,TRBV27,NA,CASTINRDTGELFF,TGTGCCAGCACCATCAACCGGGACACCGGGGAGCTGTTTTTT
NA,TRBJ1-4,TRBV11-1,TRBD1,CASSSDRTDEKLFF,TGTGCCAGCAGCTCGGACAGGACGGATGAAAAACTGTTTTTT
NA,TRBJ2-7,TRBV2,NA,CASSDGVFTYEQYF,TGTGCCAGCAGTGACGGGGTTTTCACCTACGAGCAGTACTTC